This T cell receptor beta chain came from a study of T cell responses to AZD1222 COVID-19 vaccine. Regarding the study as a whole: The study found Spike-specific TCR breadth and depth rose after two AZD1222 doses. Seropositivity was recorded at baseline in only a handful of AZD1222 recipients.

Only in-frame clones appear in the TCRdb table, and some are missing; sequencing was by immunoSEQ multiplex PCR. The sample has around 150,000 clones, more than 85% seen once; the top ten hold about 3.6%. On this clone itself: Its antigen remains unknown.

The receptor's source is an adult who received the AZD1222 COVID-19 vaccine. This specimen was peripheral blood, taken 28 days after the second AZD1222 dose.

This CDR3 reads CASSQLLRDSGYSNQPQHF. CDR3 DNA: TGTGCCAGCAGCCAATTACTCCGGGACAGTGGATATAGCAATCAGCCCCAGCATTTT. This sequence joins TRBV3-1 (or the pseudogene TRBV3-2) and TRBJ1-5, with 7 bases matching TRBD1. Per the germline V gene, CDR1 is LGHDT and CDR2 is YNNKEL (reference sequence). The CDR3 is 19 amino acids. After removal of 2 bases from V and 0 bases from J, the junction contained 13 bases not matched to a gene.